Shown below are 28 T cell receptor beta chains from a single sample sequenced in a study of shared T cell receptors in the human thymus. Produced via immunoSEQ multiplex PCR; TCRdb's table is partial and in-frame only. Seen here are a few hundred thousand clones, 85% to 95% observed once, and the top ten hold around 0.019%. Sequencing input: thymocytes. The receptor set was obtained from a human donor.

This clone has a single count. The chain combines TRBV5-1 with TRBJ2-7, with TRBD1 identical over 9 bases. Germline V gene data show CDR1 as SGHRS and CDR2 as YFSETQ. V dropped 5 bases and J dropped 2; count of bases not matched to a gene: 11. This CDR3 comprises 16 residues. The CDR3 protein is CASRASTGGDPYEQYF. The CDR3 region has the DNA TGCGCCAGCAGGGCCAGCACAGGGGGCGATCCCTACGAGCAGTACTTC.

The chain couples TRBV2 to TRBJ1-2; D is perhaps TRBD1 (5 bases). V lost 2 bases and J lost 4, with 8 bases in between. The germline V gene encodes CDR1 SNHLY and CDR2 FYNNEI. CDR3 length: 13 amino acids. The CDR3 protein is CASSEPGLYGYTF. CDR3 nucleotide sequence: TGTGCCAGCAGTGAACCGGGACTCTATGGCTACACCTTC.

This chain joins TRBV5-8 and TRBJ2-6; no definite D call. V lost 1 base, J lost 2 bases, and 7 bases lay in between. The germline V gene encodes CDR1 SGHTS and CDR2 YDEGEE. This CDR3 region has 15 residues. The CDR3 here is CASSLSRPGANVLTF. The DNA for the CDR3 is TGTGCCAGCAGCTTGAGCCGCCCTGGGGCCAACGTCCTGACTTTC.

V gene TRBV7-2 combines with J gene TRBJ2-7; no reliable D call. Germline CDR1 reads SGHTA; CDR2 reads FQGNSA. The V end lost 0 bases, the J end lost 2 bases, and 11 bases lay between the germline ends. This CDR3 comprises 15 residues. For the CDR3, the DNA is TGTGCCAGCAGCTTAGCTGCGGTCCAGCCCTACGAGCAGTACTTC. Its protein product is CASSLAAVQPYEQYF.

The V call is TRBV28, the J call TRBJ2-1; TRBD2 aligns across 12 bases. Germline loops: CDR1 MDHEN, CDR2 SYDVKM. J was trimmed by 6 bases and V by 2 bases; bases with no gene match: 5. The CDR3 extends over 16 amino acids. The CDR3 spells CASSLKLAGGLNEQFF. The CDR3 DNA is TGTGCCAGCAGTTTAAAACTAGCGGGAGGCCTCAATGAGCAGTTCTTC. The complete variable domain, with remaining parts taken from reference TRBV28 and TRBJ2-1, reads DVKVTQSSRYLVKRTGEKVFLECVQDMDHENMFWYRQDPGLGLRLIYFSYDVKMKEKGDIPEGYSVSREKKERFSLILESASTNQTSMYLCASSLKLAGGLNEQFFGPGTRLTVL.

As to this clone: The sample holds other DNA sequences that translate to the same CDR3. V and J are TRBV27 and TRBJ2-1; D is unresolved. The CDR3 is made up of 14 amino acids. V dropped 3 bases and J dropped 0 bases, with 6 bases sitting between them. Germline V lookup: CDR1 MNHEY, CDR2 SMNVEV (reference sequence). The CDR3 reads CASSLGSSYNEQFF. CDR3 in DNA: TGTGCCAGCAGTTTGGGTAGCTCCTACAATGAGCAGTTCTTC.

This CDR3 is CASTFRETQYF. CDR3 in DNA: TGTGCCAGCACCTTCAGGGAGACCCAGTACTTC. V is TRBV28 and J is TRBJ2-5, with unresolved D. V was trimmed by 7 bases and J by 5 bases, leaving 8 bases between them. The CDR3 covers 11 residues. Germline CDR1 reads MDHEN; CDR2 reads SYDVKM.

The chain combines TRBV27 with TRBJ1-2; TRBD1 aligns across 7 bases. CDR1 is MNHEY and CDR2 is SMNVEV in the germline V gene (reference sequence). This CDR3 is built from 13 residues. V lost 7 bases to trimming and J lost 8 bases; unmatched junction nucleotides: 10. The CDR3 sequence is CASTVDRVGGYTF. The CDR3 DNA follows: TGTGCCAGCACTGTTGACAGGGTCGGGGGCTACACCTTC.

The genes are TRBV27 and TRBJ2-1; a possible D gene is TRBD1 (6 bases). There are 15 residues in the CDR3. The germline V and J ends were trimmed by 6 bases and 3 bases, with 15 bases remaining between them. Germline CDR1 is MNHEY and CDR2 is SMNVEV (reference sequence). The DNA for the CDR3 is TGTGCCAGCAGCGACGGGACAAGTTACTACAATGAGCAGTTCTTC. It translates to CASSDGTSYYNEQFF.

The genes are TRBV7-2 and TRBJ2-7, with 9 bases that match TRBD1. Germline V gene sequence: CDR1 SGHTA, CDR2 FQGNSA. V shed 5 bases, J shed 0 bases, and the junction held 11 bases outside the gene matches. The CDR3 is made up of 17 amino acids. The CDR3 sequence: CASSLNLRDRVSYEQYF. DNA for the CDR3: TGTGCCAGCAGCCTAAACCTCCGGGACAGGGTCTCCTACGAGCAGTACTTC.

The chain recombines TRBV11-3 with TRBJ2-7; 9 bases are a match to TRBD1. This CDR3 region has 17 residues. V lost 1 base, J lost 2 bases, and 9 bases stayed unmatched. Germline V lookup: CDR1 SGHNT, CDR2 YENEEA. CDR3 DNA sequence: TGTGCCAGCAGCTTAGTACCCCGGGACAGGGACCCCTACGAGCAGTACTTC. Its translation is CASSLVPRDRDPYEQYF.

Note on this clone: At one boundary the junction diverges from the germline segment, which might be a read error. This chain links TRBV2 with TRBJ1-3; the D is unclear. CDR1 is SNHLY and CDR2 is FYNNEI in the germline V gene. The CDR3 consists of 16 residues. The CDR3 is CASSEGLESARNTIYF. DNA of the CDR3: TGTGCCAGCAGCGAAGGGCTGGAATCAGCCCGAAACACCATATATTTT.

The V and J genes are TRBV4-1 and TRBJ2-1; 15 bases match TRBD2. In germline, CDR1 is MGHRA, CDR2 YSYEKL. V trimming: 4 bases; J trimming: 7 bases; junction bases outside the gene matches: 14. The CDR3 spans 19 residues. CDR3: CASSPWTSGREEGKNEQFF. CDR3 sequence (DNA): TGCGCCAGCAGCCCGTGGACTAGCGGGAGGGAAGAGGGGAAAAATGAGCAGTTCTTC.

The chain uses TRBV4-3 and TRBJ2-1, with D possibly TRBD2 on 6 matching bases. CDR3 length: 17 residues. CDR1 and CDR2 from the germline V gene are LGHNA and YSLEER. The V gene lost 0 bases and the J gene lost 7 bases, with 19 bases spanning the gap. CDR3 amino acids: CASSQDSPWGEPNEQFF. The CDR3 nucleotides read TGCGCCAGCAGCCAAGATTCCCCTTGGGGGGAACCGAATGAGCAGTTCTTC.

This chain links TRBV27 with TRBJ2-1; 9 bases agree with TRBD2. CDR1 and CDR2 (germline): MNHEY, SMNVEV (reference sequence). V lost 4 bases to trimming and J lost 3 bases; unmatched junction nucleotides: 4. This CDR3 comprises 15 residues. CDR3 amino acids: CASSYSGSHYNEQFF. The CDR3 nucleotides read TGTGCCAGCAGTTATAGCGGGAGTCACTACAATGAGCAGTTCTTC.

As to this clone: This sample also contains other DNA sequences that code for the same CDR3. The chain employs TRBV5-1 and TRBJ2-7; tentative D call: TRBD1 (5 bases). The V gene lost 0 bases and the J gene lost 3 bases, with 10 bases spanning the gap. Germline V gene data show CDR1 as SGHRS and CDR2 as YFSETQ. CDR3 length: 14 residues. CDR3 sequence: CASSLGQGSYEQYF. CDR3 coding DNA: TGCGCCAGCAGCTTGGGCCAGGGCAGCTACGAGCAGTACTTC.

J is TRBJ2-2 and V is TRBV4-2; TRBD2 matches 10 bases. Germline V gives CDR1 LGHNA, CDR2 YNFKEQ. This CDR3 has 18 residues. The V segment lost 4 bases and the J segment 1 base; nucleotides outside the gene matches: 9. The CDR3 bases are TGTGCCAGCAGCCCCCCGCCTAGCGGGAGAGGGAACACCGGGGAGCTGTTTTTT. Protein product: CASSPPPSGRGNTGELFF.

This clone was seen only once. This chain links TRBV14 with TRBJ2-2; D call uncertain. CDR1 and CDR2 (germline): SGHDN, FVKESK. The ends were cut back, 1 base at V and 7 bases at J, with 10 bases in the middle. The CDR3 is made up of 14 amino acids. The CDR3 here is CASSQARDIGELFF. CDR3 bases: TGTGCCAGCAGCCAAGCGCGAGACATCGGGGAGCTGTTTTTT.

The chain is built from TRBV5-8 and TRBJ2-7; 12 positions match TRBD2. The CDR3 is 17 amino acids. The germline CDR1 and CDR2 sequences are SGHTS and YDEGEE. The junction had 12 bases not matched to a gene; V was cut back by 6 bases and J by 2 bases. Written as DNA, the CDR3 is TGTGCCAGCACTAACCCACCTAGCGGGAGGGCCCCCTACGAGCAGTACTTC. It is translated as CASTNPPSGRAPYEQYF. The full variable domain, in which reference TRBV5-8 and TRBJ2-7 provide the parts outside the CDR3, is EAGVTQSPTHLIKTRGQQATLRCSPISGHTSVYWYQQALGLGLQFLLWYDEGEERNRGNFPPRFSGRQFPNYSSELNVNALELEDSALYLCASTNPPSGRAPYEQYFGPGTRLTVT.

This CDR3 is CASSLVGKYEQYF. In DNA, the CDR3 is TGTGCCAGCAGCTTAGTTGGGAAATACGAGCAGTACTTC. The chain employs TRBV7-9 and TRBJ2-7; D remains unclear. CDR3 length equals 13 residues. Germline loops: CDR1 SEHNR, CDR2 FQNEAQ (reference sequence). Between the trimmed V and J ends, which lost 1 base and 4 bases, there was a span of 8 bases.

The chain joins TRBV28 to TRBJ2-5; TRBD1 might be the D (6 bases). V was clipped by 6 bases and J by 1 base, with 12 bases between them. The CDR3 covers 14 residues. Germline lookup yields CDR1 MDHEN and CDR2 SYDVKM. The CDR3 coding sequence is TGTGCCAGCAGCCCCAGGACAGCCCAAGAGACCCAGTACTTC. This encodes CASSPRTAQETQYF. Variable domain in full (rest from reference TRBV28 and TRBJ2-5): DVKVTQSSRYLVKRTGEKVFLECVQDMDHENMFWYRQDPGLGLRLIYFSYDVKMKEKGDIPEGYSVSREKKERFSLILESASTNQTSMYLCASSPRTAQETQYFGPGTRLLVL.

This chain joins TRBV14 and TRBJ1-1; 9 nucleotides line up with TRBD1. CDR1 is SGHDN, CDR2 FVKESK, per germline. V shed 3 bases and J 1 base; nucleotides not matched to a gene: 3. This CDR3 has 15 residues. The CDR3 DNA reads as TGTGCCAGCAGCCACGGACAGGGGAAGAACACTGAAGCTTTCTTT. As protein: CASSHGQGKNTEAFF.

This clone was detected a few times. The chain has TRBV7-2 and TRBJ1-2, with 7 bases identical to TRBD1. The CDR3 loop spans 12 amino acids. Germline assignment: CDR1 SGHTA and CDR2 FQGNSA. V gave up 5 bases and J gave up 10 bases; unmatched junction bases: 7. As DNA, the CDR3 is TGTGCCAGCAGCCAGGGACAGTACAACTACACCTTC. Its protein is CASSQGQYNYTF.

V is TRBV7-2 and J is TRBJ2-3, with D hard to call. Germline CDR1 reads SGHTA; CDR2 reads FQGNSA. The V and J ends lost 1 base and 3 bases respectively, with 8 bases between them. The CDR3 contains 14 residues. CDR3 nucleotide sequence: TGTGCCAGCAGCTTAGACGTAGAGACAGATACGCAGTATTTT. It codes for CASSLDVETDTQYF. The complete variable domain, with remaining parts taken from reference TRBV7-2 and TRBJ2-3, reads GAGVSQSPSNKVTEKGKDVELRCDPISGHTALYWYRQSLGQGLEFLIYFQGNSAPDKSGLPSDRFSAERTGGSVSTLTIQRTQQEDSAVYLCASSLDVETDTQYFGPGTRLTVL.

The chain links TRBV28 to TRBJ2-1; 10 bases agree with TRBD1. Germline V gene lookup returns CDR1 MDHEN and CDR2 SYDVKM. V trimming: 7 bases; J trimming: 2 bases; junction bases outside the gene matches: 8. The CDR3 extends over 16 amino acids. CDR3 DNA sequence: TGTGCCAGCACAGGACCCGACAGGGGGCCCTACAATGAGCAGTTCTTC. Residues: CASTGPDRGPYNEQFF.

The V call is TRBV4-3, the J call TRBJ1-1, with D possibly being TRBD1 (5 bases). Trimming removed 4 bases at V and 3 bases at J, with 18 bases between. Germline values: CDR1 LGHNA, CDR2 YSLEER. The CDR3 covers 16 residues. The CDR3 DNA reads TGCGCCAGCAGCCCCAGGGTCCCTCGGAGGGACACTGAAGCTTTCTTT. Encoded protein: CASSPRVPRRDTEAFF.

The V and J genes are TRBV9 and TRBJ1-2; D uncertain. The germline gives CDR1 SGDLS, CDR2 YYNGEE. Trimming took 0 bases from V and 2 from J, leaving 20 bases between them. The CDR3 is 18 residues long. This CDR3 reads CASSVAMDRVLRNYGYTF. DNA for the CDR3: TGTGCCAGCAGCGTAGCAATGGACCGAGTACTTAGGAACTATGGCTACACCTTC. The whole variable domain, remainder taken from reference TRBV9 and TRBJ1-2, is DSGVTQTPKHLITATGQRVTLRCSPRSGDLSVYWYQQSLDQGLQFLIQYYNGEERAKGNILERFSAQQFPDLHSELNLSSLELGDSALYFCASSVAMDRVLRNYGYTFGSGTRLTVV.

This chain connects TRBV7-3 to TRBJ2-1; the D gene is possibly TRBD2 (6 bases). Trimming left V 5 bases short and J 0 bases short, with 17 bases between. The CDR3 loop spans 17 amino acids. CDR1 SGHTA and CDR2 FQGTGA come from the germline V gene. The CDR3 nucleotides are TGTGCCAGCAGCGGATCCCGGGACTGGAGCTCCTACAATGAGCAGTTCTTC. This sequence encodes CASSGSRDWSSYNEQFF.